Listed below are T cell receptor beta chains from one sample, sequenced in a study of cytomegalovirus exposure and HLA in healthy donors. TCRdb's table, derived via immunoSEQ multiplex PCR, lists solely in-frame clones and lacks some. The sample comprises about 190,000 clones, more than 80% of which are singletons, and 0.65% rests with the top ten. The sample consisted of PBMCs. Every receptor here comes from a boy between 10 and 17 years old in good health and CMV-seronegative. The CDR3 runs from the conserved cysteine through the conserved F or W. A D gene is named only where the DNA matches it firmly. Some rows have no size entry. The others give once, few or many, or a class for an expanded clone.

>TRBJ1-6|.|TRBV27|.
CASSLGQGHGSPLHF
TGTGCCAGCAGTTTGGGGCAGGGACATGGATCACCCCTCCACTTT
>TRBJ2-5|TRBD1|TRBV9|.
CASSEGRTGKGETQYF
TGTGCCAGCAGCGAGGGGAGGACAGGGAAAGGAGAGACCCAGTACTTC
>TRBJ2-3|TRBD1|TRBV9|.
CASSVSGQGVPDTQYF
TGTGCCAGCAGCGTTTCGGGACAGGGGGTCCCAGATACGCAGTATTTT
>TRBJ1-5|.|TRBV7-8|.
CASSLVVQAPGNQPQHF
TGTGCCAGCAGCTTAGTGGTCCAGGCCCCAGGCAATCAGCCCCAGCATTTT
>TRBJ2-5|.|TRBV11-3|.
CASSLGAGGRETQYF
TGTGCCAGCAGCTTAGGGGCAGGGGGGAGAGAGACCCAGTACTTC
>TRBJ2-1|TRBD2|TRBV7-7|.
CASSPGLAGGRRYNEQFF
TGTGCTAGCAGCCCGGGACTAGCGGGGGGGAGACGGTACAATGAGCAGTTCTTC
>TRBJ1-4|TRBD1|TRBV7-9|.
CASSWTGSTNEKLFF
TGTGCCAGCAGCTGGACAGGGTCAACTAATGAAAAACTGTTTTTT
>TRBJ2-7|.|TRBV2|once
CASRPEQAYEQYF
TGTGCCAGCAGGCCCGAACAGGCCTACGAGCAGTACTTC
>TRBJ1-5|TRBD1|TRBV28|.
CASSSDRGQGNQPQHF
TGTGCCAGCAGTTCCGACAGGGGGCAAGGCAATCAGCCCCAGCATTTT
>TRBJ1-2|TRBD1|TRBV29-1|.
CSVEGDRAYGYTF
TGCAGCGTTGAAGGCGACAGGGCCTATGGCTACACCTTC
>TRBJ2-1|TRBD2|TRBV6-4|few
CASSADPGTSDEQFF
TGTGCCAGCAGTGCCGACCCTGGGACTAGTGATGAGCAGTTCTTC
>TRBJ1-1|.|TRBV2|.
CASRWAQMNTEAFF
TGTGCCAGCCGGTGGGCGCAGATGAACACTGAAGCTTTCTTT
>TRBJ2-1|TRBD2|TRBV5-4|.
CASSYSGGGNEQFF
TGTGCCAGCAGCTATAGCGGGGGGGGAAATGAGCAGTTCTTC
>TRBJ1-4|.|TRBV11-2|few
CASSLSGLGGTNEKLFF
TGTGCCAGCAGCTTATCCGGCTTGGGAGGCACTAATGAAAAACTGTTTTTT
>TRBJ2-7|TRBD1|TRBV6-6|once
CASSRHGQGRYEQYF
TGTGCCAGCAGTAGGCATGGACAGGGGAGATACGAGCAGTACTTC
>TRBJ2-3|.|TRBV6-6|.
CASSYLRDTQYF
TGTGCCAGCAGTTATCTCCGAGATACGCAGTATTTT